One T cell receptor (beta chain) is described in this entry. The target antigen is unknown. The CDR3 has 14 residues. Germline CDR1 is SGHTA and CDR2 is FQGTGA. Trimming at V came to 8 bases and at J to 4 bases, leaving 4 bases not matched to a gene. TCRdb ran MiXCR on the 5' RACE reads and lists one entry per CDR3 protein. Here the sample spans some 110,000 distinct CDR3 sequences, about a sixth being singletons. The data belong to a study of T-cell memory formation after mild COVID-19. Study-wide findings and caveats: Clones that contracted from day 15 to 85 were balanced CD4/CD8, while later expanders leaned CD4+.

The sample consisted of PBMCs or a T cell subset sorted from them (not recorded which). V and J are TRBV7-3 and TRBJ2-2; 10 positions agree with TRBD2. This clonotype originated in an adult woman who had mild COVID-19 (a few samples of this study predate the infection). Cell type and time point are not known. This chain's CDR3 is CASRIAGGTGELFF. The CDR3 DNA reads as TGTGCCAGCCGCATAGCGGGAGGCACCGGGGAGCTGTTTTTT.